This T cell receptor beta chain was captured in a study of response to subunit inactivated influenza vaccine. TCRdb re-called the RT-PCR reads through MiXCR, storing one row per CDR3 protein. Of some 480,000 distinct CDR3 sequences in the sample, about 10% were seen once. Study-wide results and caveats: Each seasonal flu vaccination may recruit only limited new T cells, authors suggested.

There are many counts of this clonotype. Its target is not known. CDR3 size: 14 residues. V was pared by 3 bases and J by 3 bases, with 9 bases between. V is TRBV12-3 or TRBV12-4 and J is TRBJ1-5, with no clear D. The sequenced sample was PBMCs from blood, obtained 45 days after vaccination. The clonotype comes from a man in his forties or fifties who received an inactivated influenza vaccine. CDR3 bases: TGTGCCAGCAGTTTTTCCGGGTCCAATCAGCCCCAGCATTTT. This sequence encodes CASSFSGSNQPQHF.